This TCR beta chain is drawn from a study of cytomegalovirus exposure and HLA in healthy donors (dated by TCRdb to about 2017). For the study in its entirety: A later analysis indicated that the roughly 130 validation repertoires were generated on the platform also employed for the approximately 700 repertoires of the first cohort. The aim of the study was to test whether cataloging public T cell receptors could identify signatures of past pathogen exposure. Along with the approximately 600-subject first cohort, a separate validation cohort of 120 different subjects was used. To predict cytomegalovirus infection status, the study brought together high-throughput TCR immunosequencing, statistical association of individual TCRs with disease status, and machine learning.

Results the study describes overall, beyond this receptor: A later analysis lacked HLA typing for the validation cohort, so it scored co-occurrence in that cohort across all 120 or so repertoires. Of the cluster scores, about 94% were above 0 in a later analysis, which found that TCRs clustered in the first cohort also tended to co-occur in the 110 or so validation repertoires. A total of roughly 160 TCR beta chains were listed by the study as associated with cytomegalovirus. In vitro tests confirmed that a few of the cytomegalovirus-associated TCR beta chains recognize cytomegalovirus antigens. The authors suggested that the approach could potentially be extended to other disease states and immunological phenotypes. In both the original and validation cohorts, the classifier was reported to diagnose cytomegalovirus status with high specificity and sensitivity. While some public TCRs were present in many individuals, most TCR sequences turned up only very rarely across donors.

As regards this clone: Its cognate antigen has yet to be identified. No base qualities exist here, and no much larger clone lies one base off it.

Separate from the roughly 700-subject first cohort, the validation cohort of 120 subjects was the group to which the donors belonged. V loses 4 bases at its end and J loses 6 bases; junction bases beyond the gene matches: 9. Including cysteine and phenylalanine, the CDR3 has 15 amino acids. Just CDR3 DNA is preserved here, 45 bases in frame from base 1. According to the germline V gene, CDR1 reads MNHNS and CDR2 reads SASEGT. Library prep was done by the immunoSEQ multiplex PCR assay. The source study handled its data this way. To diagnose cytomegalovirus status from the catalog of TCR beta chain sequences, a statistical classification framework was built. Not all clones reach the TCRdb copy of this immuneACCESS table, which keeps in-frame sequences only. Checked studies attribute under half of the gap to unresolved V genes and leave the rest unexplained. V and J calls and clone size are those listed in that table; D and trimming were worked out from the DNA. The sample table records approximately 170,000 clones; about 89% of these occur just once. Roughly 3% of the sample rests with the top ten.

The sequence came from a young woman in good health and CMV-seropositive. Source material: PBMCs. The V gene is TRBV6-1 and the J gene is TRBJ2-7, with 10 middle bases fitting TRBD1. The sequence in DNA is TGTGCCAGCAGTGCCGCTATGGGGGACAGGGGCGAGCAGTACTTC. Its protein product is CASSAAMGDRGEQYF.